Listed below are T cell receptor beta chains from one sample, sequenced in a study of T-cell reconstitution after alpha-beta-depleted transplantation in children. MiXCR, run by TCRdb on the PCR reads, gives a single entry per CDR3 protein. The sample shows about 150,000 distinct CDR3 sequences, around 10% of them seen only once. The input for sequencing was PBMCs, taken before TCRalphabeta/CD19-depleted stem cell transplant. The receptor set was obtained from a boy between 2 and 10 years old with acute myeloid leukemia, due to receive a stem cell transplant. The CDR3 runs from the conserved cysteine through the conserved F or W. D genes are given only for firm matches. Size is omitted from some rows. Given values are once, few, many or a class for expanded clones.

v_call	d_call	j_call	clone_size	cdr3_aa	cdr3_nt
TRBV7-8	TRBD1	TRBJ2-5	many	CASSQQQGGQETQYF	TGTGCCAGCAGCCAGCAACAGGGGGGACAAGAGACCCAGTACTTC
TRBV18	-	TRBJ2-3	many	CASSPPGPDTQYF	TGTGCCAGCTCACCTCCAGGACCAGATACGCAGTATTTT
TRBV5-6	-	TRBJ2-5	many	CASSLSLFQETQYF	TGTGCCAGCAGCTTGTCTCTTTTTCAAGAGACCCAGTACTTC
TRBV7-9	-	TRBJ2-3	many	CASSYLGVSTDTQYF	TGTGCCAGCAGCTACCTGGGCGTAAGCACAGATACGCAGTATTTT
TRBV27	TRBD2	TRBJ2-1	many	CASSPGLAAYNEQFF	TGTGCCAGCAGTCCGGGACTAGCGGCATACAATGAGCAGTTCTTC
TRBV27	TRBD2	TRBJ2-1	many	CASSLVVAGHSNEQFF	TGTGCCAGCAGTTTAGTCGTAGCGGGCCACAGTAATGAGCAGTTCTTC
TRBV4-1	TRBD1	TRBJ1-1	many	CASSQVGLQGAKVEAFF	TGCGCCAGCAGCCAAGTAGGGTTACAGGGGGCTAAGGTAGAAGCTTTCTTT
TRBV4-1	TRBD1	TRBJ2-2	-	CASRKGTGQAGELFF	TGCGCCAGCAGGAAAGGGACAGGACAAGCCGGGGAGCTGTTTTTT
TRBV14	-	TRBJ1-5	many	CASSPEHQPQHF	TGTGCCAGCAGCCCCGAGCATCAGCCCCAGCATTTT
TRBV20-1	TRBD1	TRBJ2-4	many	CSAREGTDKNIQYF	TGCAGTGCTAGGGAAGGGACAGATAAAAACATTCAGTACTTC
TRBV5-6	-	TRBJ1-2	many	CASSLVLRGIEGYTF	TGTGCCAGCAGCTTGGTATTGAGGGGGATAGAAGGCTACACCTTC
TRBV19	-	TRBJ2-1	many	CASSIDNNEQFF	TGTGCCAGTAGTATAGATAACAATGAGCAGTTCTTC
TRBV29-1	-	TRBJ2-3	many	CSVEGQSTDTQYF	TGCAGCGTTGAGGGTCAGAGCACAGATACGCAGTATTTT
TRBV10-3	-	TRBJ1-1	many	CAISENPGGNTEAFF	TGTGCCATCAGTGAGAACCCGGGGGGGAACACTGAAGCTTTCTTT
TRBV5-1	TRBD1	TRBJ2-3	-	CASSQTGVGMDTQYF	TGCGCCAGCAGCCAAACAGGGGTAGGAATGGATACGCAGTATTTT
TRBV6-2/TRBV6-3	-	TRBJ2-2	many	CASSPRGDTGELFF	TGTGCCAGCAGTCCTAGAGGGGACACCGGGGAGCTGTTTTTT
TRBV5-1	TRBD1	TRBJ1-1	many	CASSLGEGAWSEAFF	TGCGCCAGCAGCTTGGGCGAGGGGGCGTGGAGTGAAGCTTTCTTT